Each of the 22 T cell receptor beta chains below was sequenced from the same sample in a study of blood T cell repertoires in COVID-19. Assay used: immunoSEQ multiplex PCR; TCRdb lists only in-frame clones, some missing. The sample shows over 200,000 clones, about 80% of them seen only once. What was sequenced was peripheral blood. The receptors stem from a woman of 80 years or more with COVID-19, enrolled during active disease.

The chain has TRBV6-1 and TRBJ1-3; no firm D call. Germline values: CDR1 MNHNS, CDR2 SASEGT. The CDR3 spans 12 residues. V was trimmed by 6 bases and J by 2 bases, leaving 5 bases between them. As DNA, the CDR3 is TGTGCCAGCAGCTTAACTGGAAACACCATATATTTT. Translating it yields CASSLTGNTIYF.

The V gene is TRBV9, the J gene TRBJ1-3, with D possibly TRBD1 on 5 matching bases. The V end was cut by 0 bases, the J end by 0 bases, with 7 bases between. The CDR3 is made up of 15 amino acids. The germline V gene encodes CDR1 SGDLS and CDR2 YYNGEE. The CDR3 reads CASSVAGISGNTIYF. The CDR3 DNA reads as TGTGCCAGCAGCGTAGCAGGGATCTCTGGAAACACCATATATTTT. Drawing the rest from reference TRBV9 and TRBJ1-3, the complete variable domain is DSGVTQTPKHLITATGQRVTLRCSPRSGDLSVYWYQQSLDQGLQFLIQYYNGEERAKGNILERFSAQQFPDLHSELNLSSLELGDSALYFCASSVAGISGNTIYFGEGSWLTVV.

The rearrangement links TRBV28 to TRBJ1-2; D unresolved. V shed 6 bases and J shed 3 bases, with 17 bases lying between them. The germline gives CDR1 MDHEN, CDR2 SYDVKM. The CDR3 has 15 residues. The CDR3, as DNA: TGTGCCAGCAGGATCTTGAGGAGCGGCGACTATGGCTACACCTTC. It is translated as CASRILRSGDYGYTF.

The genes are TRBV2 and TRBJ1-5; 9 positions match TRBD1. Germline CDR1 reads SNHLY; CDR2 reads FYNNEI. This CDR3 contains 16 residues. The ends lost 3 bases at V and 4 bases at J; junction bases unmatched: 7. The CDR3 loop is CASSEVDRGQNQPQHF. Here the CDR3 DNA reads TGTGCCAGCAGTGAGGTGGACAGGGGCCAGAATCAGCCCCAGCATTTT. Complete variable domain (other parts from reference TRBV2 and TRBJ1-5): EPEVTQTPSHQVTQMGQEVILRCVPISNHLYFYWYRQILGQKVEFLVSFYNNEISEKSEIFDDQFSVERPDGSNFTLKIRSTKLEDSAMYFCASSEVDRGQNQPQHFGDGTRLSIL.

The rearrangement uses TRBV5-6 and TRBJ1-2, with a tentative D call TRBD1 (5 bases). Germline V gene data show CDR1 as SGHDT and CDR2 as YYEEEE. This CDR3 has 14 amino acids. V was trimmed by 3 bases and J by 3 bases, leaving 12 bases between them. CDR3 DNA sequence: TGTGCCAGCAGCTCGGGCGGGGGGGACTATGGCTACACCTTC. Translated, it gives CASSSGGGDYGYTF.

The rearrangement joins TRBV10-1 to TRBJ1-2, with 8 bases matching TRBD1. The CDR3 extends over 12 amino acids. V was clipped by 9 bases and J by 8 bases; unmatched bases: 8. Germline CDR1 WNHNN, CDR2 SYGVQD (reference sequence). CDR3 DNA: TGCGCCAGAAGGGCAGGGGGCTACGGCTACACCTTC. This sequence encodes CARRAGGYGYTF.

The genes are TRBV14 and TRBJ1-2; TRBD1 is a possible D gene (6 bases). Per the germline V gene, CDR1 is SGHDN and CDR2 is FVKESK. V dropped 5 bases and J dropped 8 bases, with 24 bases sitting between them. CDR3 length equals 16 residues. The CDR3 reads CASSLALDSRPWGYTF. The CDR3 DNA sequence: TGTGCCAGCAGCTTAGCCTTGGACAGCCGCCCTTGGGGCTACACCTTC.

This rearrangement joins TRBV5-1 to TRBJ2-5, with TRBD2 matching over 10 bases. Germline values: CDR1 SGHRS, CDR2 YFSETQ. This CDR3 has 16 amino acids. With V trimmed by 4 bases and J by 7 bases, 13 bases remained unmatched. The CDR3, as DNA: TGCGCCAGCAGCCCGGAGGGGCTAGCGGGAGAGGGGACCCAGTACTTC. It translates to CASSPEGLAGEGTQYF.

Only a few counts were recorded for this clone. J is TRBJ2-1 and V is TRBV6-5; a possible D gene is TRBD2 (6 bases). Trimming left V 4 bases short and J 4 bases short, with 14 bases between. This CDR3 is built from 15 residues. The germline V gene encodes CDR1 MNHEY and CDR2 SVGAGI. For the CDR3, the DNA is TGTGCCAGCAGTTTAGCGACTAGTGCATACAATGAGCAGTTCTTC. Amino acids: CASSLATSAYNEQFF.

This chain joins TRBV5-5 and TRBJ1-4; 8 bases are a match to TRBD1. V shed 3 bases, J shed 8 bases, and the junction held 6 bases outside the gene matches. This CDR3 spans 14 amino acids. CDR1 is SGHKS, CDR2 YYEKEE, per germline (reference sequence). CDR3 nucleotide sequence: TGTGCCAGCAGCTCATTCGGACAGGGAGAAAAACTGTTTTTT. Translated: CASSSFGQGEKLFF.

CDR3 protein: CASSLEGQEYNEQFF. The DNA of the CDR3 is TGCGCCAGCAGCTTGGAGGGACAGGAATACAATGAGCAGTTCTTC. The chain couples TRBV5-1 to TRBJ2-1, with 8 bases aligning to TRBD1. V trimming: 0 bases; J trimming: 4 bases; junction bases outside the gene matches: 3. The CDR3 is made up of 15 amino acids. Germline values: CDR1 SGHRS, CDR2 YFSETQ.

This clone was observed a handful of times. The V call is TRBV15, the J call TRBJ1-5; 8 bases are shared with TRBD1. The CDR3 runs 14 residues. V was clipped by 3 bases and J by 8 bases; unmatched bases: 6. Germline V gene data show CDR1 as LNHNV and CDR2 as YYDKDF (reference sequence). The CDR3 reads CATSRGQVGEPQHF. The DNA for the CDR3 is TGTGCCACCAGCAGGGGACAGGTCGGGGAGCCCCAGCATTTT. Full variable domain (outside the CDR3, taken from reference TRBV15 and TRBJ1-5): DAMVIQNPRYQVTQFGKPVTLSCSQTLNHNVMYWYQQKSSQAPKLLFHYYDKDFNNEADTPDNFQSRRPNTSFCFLDIRSPGLGDTAMYLCATSRGQVGEPQHFGDGTRLSIL.

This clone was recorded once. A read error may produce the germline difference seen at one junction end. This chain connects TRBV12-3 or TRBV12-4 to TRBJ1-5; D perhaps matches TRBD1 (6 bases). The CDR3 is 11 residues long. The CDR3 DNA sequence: TGTGCCAGCAGCCTCGGACAGCTCCAGCATTTT. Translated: CASSLGQLQHF.

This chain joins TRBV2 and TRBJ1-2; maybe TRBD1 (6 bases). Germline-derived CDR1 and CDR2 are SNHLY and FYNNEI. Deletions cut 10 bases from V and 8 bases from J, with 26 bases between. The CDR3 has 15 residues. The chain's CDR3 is CATWEPQGGFRGYTF. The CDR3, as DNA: TGTGCCACATGGGAACCACAGGGTGGCTTTAGGGGCTACACCTTC.

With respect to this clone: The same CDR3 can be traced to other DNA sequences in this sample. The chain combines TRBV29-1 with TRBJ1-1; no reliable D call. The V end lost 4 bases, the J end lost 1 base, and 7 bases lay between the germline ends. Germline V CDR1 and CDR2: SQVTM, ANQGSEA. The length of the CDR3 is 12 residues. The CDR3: CSVGGGNTEAFF. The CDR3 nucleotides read TGCAGCGTTGGAGGTGGGAACACTGAAGCTTTCTTT.

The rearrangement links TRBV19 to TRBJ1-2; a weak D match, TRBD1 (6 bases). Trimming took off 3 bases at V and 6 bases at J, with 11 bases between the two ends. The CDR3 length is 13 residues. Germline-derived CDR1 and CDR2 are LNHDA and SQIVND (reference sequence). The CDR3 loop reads CASSMGPGDGYTF. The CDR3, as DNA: TGTGCCAGTAGTATGGGGCCAGGGGATGGCTACACCTTC.

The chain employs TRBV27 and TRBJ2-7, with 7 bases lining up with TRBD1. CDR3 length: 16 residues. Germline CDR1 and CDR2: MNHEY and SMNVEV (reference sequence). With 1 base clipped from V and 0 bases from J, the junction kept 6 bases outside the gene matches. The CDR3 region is CASSLFGQVNSYEQYF. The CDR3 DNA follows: TGTGCCAGCAGTTTATTTGGACAGGTGAACTCCTACGAGCAGTACTTC.

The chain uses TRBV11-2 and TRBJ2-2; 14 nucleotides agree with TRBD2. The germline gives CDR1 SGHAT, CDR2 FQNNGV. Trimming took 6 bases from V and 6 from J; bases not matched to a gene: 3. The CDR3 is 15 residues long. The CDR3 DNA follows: TGTGCCAGCAGGGAGGGACTAGCGGGAGCCGGGGAGCTGTTTTTT. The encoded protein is CASREGLAGAGELFF.

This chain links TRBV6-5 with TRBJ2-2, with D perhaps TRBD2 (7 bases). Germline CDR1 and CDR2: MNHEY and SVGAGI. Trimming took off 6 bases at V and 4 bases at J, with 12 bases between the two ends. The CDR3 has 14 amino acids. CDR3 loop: CASRGGGTTGELFF. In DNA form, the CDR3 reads TGTGCCAGCAGAGGGGGGGGCACCACCGGGGAGCTGTTTTTT.

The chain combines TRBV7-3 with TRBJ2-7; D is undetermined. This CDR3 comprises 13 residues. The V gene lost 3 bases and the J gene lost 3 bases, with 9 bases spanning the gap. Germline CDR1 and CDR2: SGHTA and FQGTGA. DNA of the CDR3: TGTGCCAGCAGCTTCGGAGCGCTCTACGAGCAGTACTTC. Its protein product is CASSFGALYEQYF.

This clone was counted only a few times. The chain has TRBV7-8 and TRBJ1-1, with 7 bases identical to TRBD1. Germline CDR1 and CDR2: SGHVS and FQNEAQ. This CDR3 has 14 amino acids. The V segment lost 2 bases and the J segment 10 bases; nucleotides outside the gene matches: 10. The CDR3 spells CASSLRGGALGAFF. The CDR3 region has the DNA TGTGCCAGCAGCTTAAGAGGGGGCGCCCTCGGAGCTTTCTTT.

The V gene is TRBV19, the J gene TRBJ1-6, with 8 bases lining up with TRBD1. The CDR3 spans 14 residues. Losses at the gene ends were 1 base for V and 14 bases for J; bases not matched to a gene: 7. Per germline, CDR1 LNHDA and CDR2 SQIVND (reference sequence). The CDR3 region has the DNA TGTGCCAGTAGTATAGGACAGGGGACGGGTACCCTCCACTTT. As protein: CASSIGQGTGTLHF.